These T cell receptor beta chains were read from a single sample in a study of T cell changes during pregnancy in multiple sclerosis. Sequencing was performed with immunoSEQ multiplex PCR; in TCRdb, only in-frame clones are kept and a portion is missing. Of around 40,000 clones listed, approximately 91% were seen once; the top ten hold 0.35% to 0.4%. The material sequenced was CD4+ T cells from peripheral blood mononuclear cells, taken in the second trimester of pregnancy. Receptors originate from a female donor with multiple sclerosis, enrolled in a pregnancy study. Each CDR3 is given with its conserved first and last residue. D genes are given only for firm matches. A clone size is listed for some rows: how often the clone was seen (once, few, many), or a class if it is expanded.

abundance,j_gene,len,d_gene,v_gene,CDR3nt,CDR3aa
.,TRBJ2-7,13,TRBD2,TRBV7-6,TGTGCCAGCAGCTCTCGACTAGCGGGAGAGCAGTACTTC,CASSSRLAGEQYF
.,TRBJ2-3,15,.,TRBV6-4,TGTGCCAGCAGCCCAACCTACAGGGTTTCAGATACGCAGTATTTT,CASSPTYRVSDTQYF
.,TRBJ2-1,18,TRBD2,TRBV5-5,TGTGCCAGCAGCTCTATTGGGACTAGCGGGAGCTCCTACAATGAGCAGTTCTTC,CASSSIGTSGSSYNEQFF
.,TRBJ2-2,17,.,TRBV10-1,TGCGCCAGCAGTGGAGGTCAGGGCAGGGCGGACACCGGGGAGCTGTTTTTT,CASSGGQGRADTGELFF
.,TRBJ2-2,16,.,TRBV7-7,TGTGCCAGCAGCCCGAGGGCCGCATCGAACACCGGGGAGCTGTTTTTT,CASSPRAASNTGELFF
.,TRBJ2-2,15,.,TRBV7-2,TGTGCCAGCAGCTTATTTGAGGGGGACACCGGGGAGCTGTTTTTT,CASSLFEGDTGELFF
.,TRBJ2-3,17,TRBD2,TRBV11-2,TGTGCCAGCAGCTTAGAGTTAGCGGGGCTTGGCACAGATACGCAGTATTTT,CASSLELAGLGTDTQYF
once,TRBJ2-5,16,TRBD2,TRBV4-2,TGTGCCAGCAGCCGTAGTAGCGGGGGGGCTAGAGAGACCCAGTACTTC,CASSRSSGGARETQYF
.,TRBJ2-1,15,.,TRBV18,TGTGCCAGCTGGACGAAGCGAGTCCGGGGCAATGAGCAGTTCTTC,CASWTKRVRGNEQFF
.,TRBJ2-5,14,.,TRBV19,TGTGCCAGTAGTAAAGAGACAGTACAAGAGACCCAGTACTTC,CASSKETVQETQYF
.,TRBJ1-3,13,.,TRBV7-2,TGTGCCAGCATCCTCCGCGGTGGAAACACCATATATTTT,CASILRGGNTIYF
.,TRBJ2-3,14,TRBD2,TRBV5-4,TGTGCCAGCAGCTTGATGGGGGGGACAGATACGCAGTATTTT,CASSLMGGTDTQYF
.,TRBJ2-2,16,TRBD1,TRBV5-1,TGCGCCAGCAGCCTGGGGCGGGACAGGTCCACCGGGGAGCTGTTTTTT,CASSLGRDRSTGELFF
.,TRBJ2-3,15,.,TRBV30,TGTGCCTGGGGAGGGAGCGGGTCTAGCACAGATACGCAGTATTTT,CAWGGSGSSTDTQYF
.,TRBJ1-2,12,.,TRBV25-1,TGTGCCAGCAGTGGAGTCTTGTATGGCTACACCTTC,CASSGVLYGYTF
.,TRBJ1-4,15,.,TRBV5-1,TGCGCCAGCAGCGGGGGACTGGTGACTGGGGAAAAACTGTTTTTT,CASSGGLVTGEKLFF
.,TRBJ1-1,13,.,TRBV18,TGTGCCAGCTCACCGGGCAGGGGAACTGAAGCTTTCTTT,CASSPGRGTEAFF
.,TRBJ2-7,12,.,TRBV19,TGTGCCACTGAAGGACAGTCCTACGAGCAGTACTTC,CATEGQSYEQYF
.,TRBJ2-5,13,TRBD1,TRBV5-1,TGCGCCAGCAGCCTGCAGGGGGAAGAGACCCAGTACTTC,CASSLQGEETQYF
.,TRBJ2-7,15,TRBD1,TRBV7-9,TGTGCCAGCAGCTCGGGACAGTCCGGGTTTGGCAAGCAGTACTTC,CASSSGQSGFGKQYF
.,TRBJ1-1,15,TRBD1,TRBV19,TGTGCCAGTAGTACCCTGACAGGGGGGTTTCCTGAAGCTTTCTTT,CASSTLTGGFPEAFF
.,TRBJ2-7,14,TRBD1,TRBV7-9,TGTGCCAGCAGCTTACAGGGGGAGACCTACGAGCAGTACTTC,CASSLQGETYEQYF
.,TRBJ2-3,15,.,TRBV5-1,TGCGCCAGCAGCTTGGCGGCCGGGGTCCGAGATACGCAGTATTTT,CASSLAAGVRDTQYF
.,TRBJ2-3,15,TRBD2,TRBV7-3,TGTGCCAGCAGGGTAGCGGGGTTGAGCACAGATACGCAGTATTTT,CASRVAGLSTDTQYF
.,TRBJ2-3,16,TRBD1,TRBV18,TGTGCCAGCTCAGGAGCCGGGACAGGGGGTGCAGATACGCAGTATTTT,CASSGAGTGGADTQYF
.,TRBJ2-2,15,TRBD1,TRBV11-2,TGTGCCAGCAGCTTAGTCAGGGGGCGTACCGGGGAGCTGTTTTTT,CASSLVRGRTGELFF
.,TRBJ1-1,11,.,TRBV6-6,TGTGCCAGCAGCGCGGACACTGAAGCTTTCTTT,CASSADTEAFF
.,TRBJ1-4,13,.,TRBV6-5,TGTGCCAGCAGTGCAGACAGGATCGAAAAACTGTTTTTT,CASSADRIEKLFF
.,TRBJ1-1,17,.,TRBV5-1,TGCGCCAGCAGCTTGGCGGCAGCGGGGAGTAGGTTGACTGAAGCTTTCTTT,CASSLAAAGSRLTEAFF
.,TRBJ1-1,16,TRBD1,TRBV7-3,TGTGCCAGCAGCTTATCAGGGGGGTTATCGGAAACTGAAGCTTTCTTT,CASSLSGGLSETEAFF
.,TRBJ2-1,15,.,TRBV7-2,TGTGCCAGCAGCTTACAGGGGTCTTCCTACAATGAGCAGTTCTTC,CASSLQGSSYNEQFF
.,TRBJ1-2,14,TRBD1,TRBV5-1,TGCGCCAGCAGCTTGGAACACAGGGGCTATGGCTACACCTTC,CASSLEHRGYGYTF
.,TRBJ2-5,13,TRBD1,TRBV5-5,TGTGCCAGCAGCTATGGGACAGAAGAGACCCAGTACTTC,CASSYGTEETQYF
.,TRBJ1-1,16,.,TRBV6-5,TGTGCCAGCAGTTACTCAAGGGGGACCCCGAACACTGAAGCTTTCTTT,CASSYSRGTPNTEAFF
.,TRBJ2-7,13,TRBD2,TRBV5-1,TGCGCCAGCACGCGGGGGGAGAGCGACGAGCAGTACTTC,CASTRGESDEQYF
.,TRBJ1-1,16,TRBD1,TRBV5-1,TGCGCCAGCAGCCAGCACATCACAGGGGGAGACACTGAAGCTTTCTTT,CASSQHITGGDTEAFF
.,TRBJ2-7,18,TRBD1,TRBV11-2,TGTGCCAGCAGCTTGATTTCCCGGGGAAGGGGGCAGGTCTACGAGCAGTACTTC,CASSLISRGRGQVYEQYF